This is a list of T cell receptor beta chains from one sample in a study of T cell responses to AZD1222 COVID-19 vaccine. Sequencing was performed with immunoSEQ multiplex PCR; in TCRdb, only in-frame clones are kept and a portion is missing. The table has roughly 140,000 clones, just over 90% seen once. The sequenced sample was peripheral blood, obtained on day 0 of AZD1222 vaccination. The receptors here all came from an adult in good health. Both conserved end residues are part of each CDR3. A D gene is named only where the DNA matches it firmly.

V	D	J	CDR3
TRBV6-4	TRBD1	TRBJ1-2	CASSDVRGPVGYYGYTF
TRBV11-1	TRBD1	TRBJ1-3	CASSPGTGTGNTIYF
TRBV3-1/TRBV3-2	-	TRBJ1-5	CASSQDSRGHNQPQHF
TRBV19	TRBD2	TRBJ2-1	CASSIPSGRRDEQFF
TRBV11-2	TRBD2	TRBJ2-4	CASSREENIQYF
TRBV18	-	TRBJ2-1	CASSPRFTAVYNEQFF
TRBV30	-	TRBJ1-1	CAWSVQGAYEAFF
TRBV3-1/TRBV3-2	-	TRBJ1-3	CASSQVLGFGNTIYF
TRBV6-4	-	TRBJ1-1	CASSDRRGDTEAFF
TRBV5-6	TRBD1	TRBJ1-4	CASSRDRGRGDEKLFF
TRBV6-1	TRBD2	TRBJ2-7	CASSEVPPGLAHEQYF
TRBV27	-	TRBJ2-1	CASSLGGGAYEQFF
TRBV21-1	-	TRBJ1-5	CASSNSSWGDRASNQPQHF
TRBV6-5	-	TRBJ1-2	CASSYNYLYYGYTF
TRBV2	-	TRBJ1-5	CASSAEGPGNQPQHF
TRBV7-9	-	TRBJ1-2	CASSTQPGQSVGYGYTF
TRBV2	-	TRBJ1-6	CASRSLQDSLNSPLHF
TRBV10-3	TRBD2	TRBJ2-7	CATLAGGSYEQYF
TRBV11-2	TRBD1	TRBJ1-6	CASSNPGGGSPLHF
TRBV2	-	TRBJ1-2	CASSAGTIYGYTF
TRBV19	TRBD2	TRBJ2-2	CASSKPVPGLGNTGELFF
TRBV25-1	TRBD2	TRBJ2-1	CASSDLTGTRHNEQFF
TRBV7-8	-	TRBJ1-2	CASSHRDFYGYTF
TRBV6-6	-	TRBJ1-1	CASSREQGGTEAFF
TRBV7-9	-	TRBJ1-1	CASSPSGGGTEAFF
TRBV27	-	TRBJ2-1	CASSHRGAGEQFF
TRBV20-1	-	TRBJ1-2	CSASEREYGYGYTF
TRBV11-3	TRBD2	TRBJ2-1	CASSYGTSGRFSYNEQFF
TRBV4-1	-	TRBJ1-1	CASSPLRGMNTEAFF
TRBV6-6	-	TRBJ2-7	CASRFKPPDSSYEQYF
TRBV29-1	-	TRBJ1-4	CSVETLGRSEKLFF
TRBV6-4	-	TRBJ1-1	CASSASGVVAEAFF
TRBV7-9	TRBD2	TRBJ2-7	CASSSLWRGSYEQYF
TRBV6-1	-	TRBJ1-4	CASSDQTGPNEKLFF
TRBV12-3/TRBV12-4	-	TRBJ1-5	CASSLAGQPQHF
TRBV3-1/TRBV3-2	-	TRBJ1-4	CASSQRTSNEKLFF
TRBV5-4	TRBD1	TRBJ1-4	CASSSYPLRTGNEKLFF
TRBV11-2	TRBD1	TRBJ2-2	CASSPLRGRYFGELFF
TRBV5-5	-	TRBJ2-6	CASLIGAPGANVLTF
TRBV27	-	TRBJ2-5	CASSLYGNQETQYF